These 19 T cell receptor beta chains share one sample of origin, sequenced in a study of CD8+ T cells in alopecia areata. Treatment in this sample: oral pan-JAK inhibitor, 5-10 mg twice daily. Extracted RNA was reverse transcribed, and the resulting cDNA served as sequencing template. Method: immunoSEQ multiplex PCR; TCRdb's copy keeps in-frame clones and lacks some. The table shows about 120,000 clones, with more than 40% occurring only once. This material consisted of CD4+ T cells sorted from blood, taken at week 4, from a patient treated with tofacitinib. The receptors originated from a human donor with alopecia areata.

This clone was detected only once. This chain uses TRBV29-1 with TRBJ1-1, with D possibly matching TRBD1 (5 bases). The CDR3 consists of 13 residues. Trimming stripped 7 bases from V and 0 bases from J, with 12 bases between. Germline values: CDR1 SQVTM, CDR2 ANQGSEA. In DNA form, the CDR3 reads TGCAGCGGGCGTAGGGGCCTGAACACTGAAGCTTTCTTT. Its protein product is CSGRRGLNTEAFF.

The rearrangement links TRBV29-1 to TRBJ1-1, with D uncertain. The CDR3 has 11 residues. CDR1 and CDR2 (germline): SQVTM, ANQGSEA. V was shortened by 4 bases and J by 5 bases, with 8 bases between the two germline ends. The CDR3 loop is CSVVTLTEAFF. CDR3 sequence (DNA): TGCAGCGTTGTCACTCTGACTGAAGCTTTCTTT.

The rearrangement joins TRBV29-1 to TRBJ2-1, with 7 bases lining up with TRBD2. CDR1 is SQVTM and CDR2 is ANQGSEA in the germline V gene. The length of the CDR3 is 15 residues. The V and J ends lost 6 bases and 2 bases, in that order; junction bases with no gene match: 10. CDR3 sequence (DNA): TGCAGCGTCCAAGCAAGGCGGGGGACCTACAATGAGCAGTTCTTC. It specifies CSVQARRGTYNEQFF.

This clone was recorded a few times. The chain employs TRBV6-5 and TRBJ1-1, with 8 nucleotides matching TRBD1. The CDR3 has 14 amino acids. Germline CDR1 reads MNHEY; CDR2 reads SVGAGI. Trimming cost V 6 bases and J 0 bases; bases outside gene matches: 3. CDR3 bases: TGTGCCAGCAGCGGGGACAGGCTGAACACTGAAGCTTTCTTT. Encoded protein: CASSGDRLNTEAFF.

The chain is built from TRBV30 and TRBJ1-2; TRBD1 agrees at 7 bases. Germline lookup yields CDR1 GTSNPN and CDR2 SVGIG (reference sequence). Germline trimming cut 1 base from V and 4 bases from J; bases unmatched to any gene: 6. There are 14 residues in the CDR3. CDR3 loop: CAWSEQGSGYGYTF. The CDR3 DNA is TGTGCCTGGAGTGAACAGGGGTCCGGCTATGGCTACACCTTC.

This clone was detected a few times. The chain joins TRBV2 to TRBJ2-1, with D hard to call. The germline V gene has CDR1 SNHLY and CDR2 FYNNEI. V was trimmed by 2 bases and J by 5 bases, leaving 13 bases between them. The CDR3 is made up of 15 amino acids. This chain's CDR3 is CASSETYVLNNEQFF. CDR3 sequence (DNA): TGTGCCAGCAGTGAAACGTACGTGCTCAACAATGAGCAGTTCTTC.

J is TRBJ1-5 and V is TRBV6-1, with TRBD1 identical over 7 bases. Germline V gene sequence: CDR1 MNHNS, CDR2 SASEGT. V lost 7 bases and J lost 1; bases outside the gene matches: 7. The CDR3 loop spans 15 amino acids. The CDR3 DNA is TGTGCCAGCAATACGGGACAGACGAGCAATCAGCCCCAGCATTTT. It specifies CASNTGQTSNQPQHF.

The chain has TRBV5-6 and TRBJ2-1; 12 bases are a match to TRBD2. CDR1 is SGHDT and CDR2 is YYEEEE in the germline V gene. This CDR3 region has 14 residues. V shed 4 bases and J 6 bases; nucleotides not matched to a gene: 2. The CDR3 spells CASSPGLAGNEQFF. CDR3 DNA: TGTGCCAGCAGCCCGGGACTAGCGGGCAATGAGCAGTTCTTC.

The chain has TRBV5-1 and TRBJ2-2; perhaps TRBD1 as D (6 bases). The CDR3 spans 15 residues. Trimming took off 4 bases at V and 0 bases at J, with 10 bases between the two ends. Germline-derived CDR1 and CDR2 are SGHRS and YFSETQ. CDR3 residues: CASSGGSANTGELFF. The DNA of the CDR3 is TGCGCCAGCAGCGGGGGCTCCGCGAACACCGGGGAGCTGTTTTTT. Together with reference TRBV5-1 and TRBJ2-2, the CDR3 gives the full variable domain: KAGVTQTPRYLIKTRGQQVTLSCSPISGHRSVSWYQQTPGQGLQFLFEYFSETQRNKGNFPGRFSGRQFSNSRSEMNVSTLELGDSALYLCASSGGSANTGELFFGEGSRLTVL.

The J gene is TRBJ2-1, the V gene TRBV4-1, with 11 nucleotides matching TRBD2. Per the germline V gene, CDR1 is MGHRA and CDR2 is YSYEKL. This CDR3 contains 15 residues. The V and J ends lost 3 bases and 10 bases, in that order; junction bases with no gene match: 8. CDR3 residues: CASSHPGLAAGEQFF. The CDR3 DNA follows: TGCGCCAGCAGCCACCCGGGACTAGCGGCTGGGGAGCAGTTCTTC.

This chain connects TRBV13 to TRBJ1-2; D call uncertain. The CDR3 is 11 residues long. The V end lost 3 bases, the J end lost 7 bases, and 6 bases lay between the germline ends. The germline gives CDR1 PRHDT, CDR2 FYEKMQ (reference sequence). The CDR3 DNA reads TGTGCCAGCAGCTTTACATCTGGCTACACCTTC. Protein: CASSFTSGYTF.

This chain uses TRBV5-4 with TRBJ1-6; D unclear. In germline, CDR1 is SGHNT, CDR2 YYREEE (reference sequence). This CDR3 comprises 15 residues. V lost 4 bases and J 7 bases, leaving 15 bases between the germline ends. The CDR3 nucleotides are TGTGCCAGCAGCCCATCCGAGGCGTCCAATTCACCCCTCCACTTT. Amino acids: CASSPSEASNSPLHF.

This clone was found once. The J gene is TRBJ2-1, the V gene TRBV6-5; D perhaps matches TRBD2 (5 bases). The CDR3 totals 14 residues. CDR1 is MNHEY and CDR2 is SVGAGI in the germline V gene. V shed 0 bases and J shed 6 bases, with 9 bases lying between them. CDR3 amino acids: CASSYSRTANEQFF. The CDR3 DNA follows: TGTGCCAGCAGTTACTCGAGGACTGCCAATGAGCAGTTCTTC.

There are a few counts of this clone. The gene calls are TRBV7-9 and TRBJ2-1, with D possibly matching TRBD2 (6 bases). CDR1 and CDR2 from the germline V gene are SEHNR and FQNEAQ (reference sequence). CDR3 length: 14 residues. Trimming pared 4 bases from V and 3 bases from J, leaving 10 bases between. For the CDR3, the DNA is TGTGCCAGCAGCTCCCGGGACTTCTACAATGAGCAGTTCTTC. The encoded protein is CASSSRDFYNEQFF.

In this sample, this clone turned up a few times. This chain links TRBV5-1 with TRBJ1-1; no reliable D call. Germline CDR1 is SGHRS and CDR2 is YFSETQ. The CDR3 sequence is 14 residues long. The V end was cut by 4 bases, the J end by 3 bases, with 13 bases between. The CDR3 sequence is CASSLDIAYTEAFF. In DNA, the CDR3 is TGCGCCAGCAGCCTAGACATAGCATACACTGAAGCTTTCTTT.

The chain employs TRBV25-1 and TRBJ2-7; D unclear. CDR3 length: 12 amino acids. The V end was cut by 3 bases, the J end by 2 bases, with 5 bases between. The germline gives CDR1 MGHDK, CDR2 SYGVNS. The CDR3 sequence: CASSENTYEQYF. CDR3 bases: TGTGCCAGCAGTGAGAACACCTACGAGCAGTACTTC.

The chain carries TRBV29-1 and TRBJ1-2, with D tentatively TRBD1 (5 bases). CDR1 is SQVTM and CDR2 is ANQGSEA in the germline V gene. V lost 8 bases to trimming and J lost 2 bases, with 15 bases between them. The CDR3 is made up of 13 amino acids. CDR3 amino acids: CSTSAAGNYGYTF. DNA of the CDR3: TGCAGCACCTCAGCCGCAGGGAACTATGGCTACACCTTC. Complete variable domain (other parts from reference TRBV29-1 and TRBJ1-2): SAVISQKPSRDICQRGTSLTIQCQVDSQVTMMFWYRQQPGQSLTLIATANQGSEATYESGFVIDKFPISRPNLTFSTLTVSNMSPEDSSIYLCSTSAAGNYGYTFGSGTRLTVV.

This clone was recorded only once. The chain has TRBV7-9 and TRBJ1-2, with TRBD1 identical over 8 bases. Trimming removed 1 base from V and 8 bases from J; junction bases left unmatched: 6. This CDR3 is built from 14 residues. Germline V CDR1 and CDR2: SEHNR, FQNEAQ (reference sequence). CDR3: CASSLEDRVGGYTF. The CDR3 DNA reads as TGTGCCAGCAGCTTAGAGGACAGGGTCGGCGGCTACACCTTC.

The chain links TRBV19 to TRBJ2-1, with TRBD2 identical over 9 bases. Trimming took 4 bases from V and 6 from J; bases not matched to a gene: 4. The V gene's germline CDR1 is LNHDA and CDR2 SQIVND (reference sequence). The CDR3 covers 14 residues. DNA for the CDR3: TGTGCCAGTAGTACTGAGCGGGGGGTCAATGAGCAGTTCTTC. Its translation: CASSTERGVNEQFF. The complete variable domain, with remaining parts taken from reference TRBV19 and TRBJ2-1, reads DGGITQSPKYLFRKEGQNVTLSCEQNLNHDAMYWYRQDPGQGLRLIYYSQIVNDFQKGDIAEGYSVSREKKESFPLTVTSAQKNPTAFYLCASSTERGVNEQFFGPGTRLTVL.